Given below is one T cell receptor beta chain in context. This clonotype was recorded at least ten times. The antigen it recognizes is unknown. Base-call qualities are not available, and no considerably larger clone is one nucleotide away. The sample comes from a study of early T cells in non-severe SARS-CoV-2 infection (dated by TCRdb to about 2021). Background for the entire study: Bulk RNA from unsorted whole blood was used for TCR sequencing, so alpha and beta chains could not be paired.

A case-control design nested within a healthcare worker cohort in London, UK, was used, with weekly nasopharyngeal swab PCR tests and blood sampling performed. Healthcare workers were recruited between 23 and 31 March 2020, during the week of the UK lockdown, and were followed weekly for up to about 15 weeks. After removal of 4 bases from V and 0 bases from J, the junction retains 2 bases not matched to a gene. CDR1 and CDR2, per the germline V gene, are WSHSY and SAAADI. The CDR3 holds 15 amino acids from the cysteine to the phenylalanine. Just CDR3 DNA is preserved here, 45 bases in frame from base 1. Receptor libraries were prepared by 5' RACE. Sequenced on a NextSeq 500. Unique molecular identifiers were attached to individual cDNA molecules in the TCR library protocol so that sequencing error and PCR bias could be corrected. TCR alpha and beta chains were both sequenced, and the abundances of alpha and beta sequences in each sample were closely correlated with each other. As for how the authors treated the data: Decombinator V4 was used to annotate the V gene, J gene and CDR3 of the TCR sequences. Expanded TCRs were defined as changing significantly between any two time points under a Poisson model with p below 0.0001. Abundances of TCRs were expressed as counts per million after normalisation to the total number of TCRs sequenced in each sample. TRAV1-2 paired with TRAJ12, TRAJ20 or TRAJ33 defined MAIT TCRs, while TRAV10 paired with TRAJ18 defined iNKT TCRs. A search of VDJdb, accessed on 1 November 2021, was run for TCRs annotated to CMV, EBV and SARS-CoV-2, with TCRs annotated for multiple antigens excluded. TCRdb reprocessing: public reads trimmed at Q25 with fastp, clones called with MiXCR, in-frame beta chains kept. Entries are consolidated by CDR3 protein sequence, retaining the most common genes and DNA. TCRdb's processing, not the study's, gives the V and J calls here. This sample holds 20,000 to 30,000 distinct CDR3 sequences; less than 6% were observed only once. The top ten constitute 2% to 3% of the sample.

Study-level results and caveats: VDJdb matching was skewed toward anti-spike CD8 responses, so virus-specific expansions were likely underestimated and private and CD4 specificities were missed.

The sequence came from an adult who was a healthcare worker with PCR-confirmed SARS-CoV-2 infection or an uninfected control (not recorded which). The sequence joins TRBV10-2 to TRBJ1-1, and TRBD1 matches 10 of the central bases. Sequences were obtained from whole blood. CDR3 protein: CASSVTGGLNTEAFF. The nucleotide sequence reads as follows: TGCGCCAGCAGTGTGACAGGGGGCTTGAACACTGAAGCTTTCTTT.